Detailed here is one T cell receptor (beta chain). The PCR made use of 60 Vbeta and 13 Jbeta primers. Clones were read by immunoSEQ multiplex PCR, and TCRdb kept only the in-frame ones, dropping some. The repertoire has some 190,000 clones, approximately 86% of them found once; the top ten carry around 0.31%. The CDR3 loop spans 17 amino acids. From germline, CDR1 is SGHNT and CDR2 YYREEE (reference sequence). Unmatched junction bases numbered 6, after V lost 2 bases and J lost 1 base. These data are taken from a study of cytomegalovirus exposure and HLA in healthy donors. Material for sequencing was PBMCs. V and J are TRBV5-4 and TRBJ2-4; 10 bases are a match to TRBD1. The receptor comes from a woman younger than 45 in good health and CMV-seronegative. CDR3 coding DNA: TGTGCCAGCAGCTTCCTCCCGGGACAGGGGGCCAAAAACATTCAGTACTTC. It codes for CASSFLPGQGAKNIQYF.